This T cell receptor beta chain is from a study of early stage breast cancer tumors. Data came from immunoSEQ multiplex PCR; TCRdb stores just in-frame clones and leaves some out. The sample includes some 72,000 clones, roughly 80% of them seen just once. The TCR sequence derives from a person aged 55 to 75 with breast cancer. Sequenced: blood.

CDR3 sequence: CSSPGTAYNEQFF. The DNA of the CDR3 is TGCAGCTCCCCCGGGACAGCCTACAATGAGCAGTTCTTC. V is TRBV29-1 and J is TRBJ2-1; 7 bases fit TRBD1. Germline-derived CDR1 and CDR2 are SQVTM and ANQGSEA. The CDR3 totals 13 residues. J was trimmed by 2 bases and V by 8 bases; bases with no gene match: 6.